This TCR beta chain was sequenced for a study of blood T cell repertoires in COVID-19. In the original analysis: Using reference gene primer amplification, nucleated cell counts were estimated. Libraries were prepared by immunoSEQ multiplex PCR; TCRdb keeps only in-frame clonotypes and omits some of them. V and J calls and clone size follow that table, whereas D and trimming were derived from the DNA. The sample shows roughly 150,000 clones, 80% to 90% of them seen only once. Germline lookup yields CDR1 MNHEY and CDR2 SMNVEV (reference sequence). This CDR3 is built from 13 residues. V lost 2 bases and J 6 bases, leaving 7 bases between the germline ends.

This chain connects TRBV27 to TRBJ2-2; a possible D gene is TRBD1 (5 bases). This TCR was recovered from a woman in her thirties or forties with acute or convalescent COVID-19. What was sequenced was peripheral blood. Written as DNA, the CDR3 is TGTGCCAGCAGTTTAAGGGGCGCCGGGGAGCTGTTTTTT. This translates into CASSLRGAGELFF.